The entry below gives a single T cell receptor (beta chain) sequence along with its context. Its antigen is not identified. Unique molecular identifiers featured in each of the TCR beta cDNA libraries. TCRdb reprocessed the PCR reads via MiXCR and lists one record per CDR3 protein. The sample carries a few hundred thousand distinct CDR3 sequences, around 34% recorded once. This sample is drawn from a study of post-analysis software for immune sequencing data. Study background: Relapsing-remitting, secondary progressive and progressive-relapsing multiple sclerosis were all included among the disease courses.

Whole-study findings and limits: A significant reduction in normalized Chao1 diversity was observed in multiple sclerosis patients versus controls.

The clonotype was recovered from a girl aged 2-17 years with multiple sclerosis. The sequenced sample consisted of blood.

The CDR3, as DNA: TGTGCCAGCAGCGTAGGGGCAGATGGAAGCTATGGCTACACCTTC. This gives the protein CASSVGADGSYGYTF. V usage is TRBV9 and J usage is TRBJ1-2, with unresolved D. Germline CDR1 SGDLS, CDR2 YYNGEE. This CDR3 region has 15 residues. The V gene lost 0 bases and the J gene lost 4 bases, with 13 bases spanning the gap.